These 21 T cell receptor beta chains came from one sample sequenced in a study of cytomegalovirus exposure and HLA in healthy donors. A multiplex PCR was run with 60 Vbeta primers and 13 Jbeta primers. Clones were read by immunoSEQ multiplex PCR, and TCRdb kept only the in-frame ones, dropping some. This table has 95,000 to 100,000 clones, roughly four fifths appearing once. Sequences were obtained from PBMCs. All receptors derive from a woman aged 55-75 years in good health and CMV-seropositive.

This clone was seen only a few times. The chain combines TRBV7-9 with TRBJ1-2, with 9 bases fitting TRBD1. CDR1 is SEHNR and CDR2 is FQNEAQ in the germline V gene (reference sequence). This CDR3 is 15 amino acids long. V lost 3 bases to trimming and J lost 7 bases; unmatched junction nucleotides: 9. CDR3 coding DNA: TGTGCCAGCAGCTTTGGGGACAGGGTCTCAGGTGGCTACACCTTC. This encodes CASSFGDRVSGGYTF.

In its sample, this clone was seen once. V gene TRBV7-6 combines with J gene TRBJ1-3, with unresolved D. The CDR3 totals 14 residues. Germline V gene data show CDR1 as SGHVS and CDR2 as FNYEAQ. Deletions cut 6 bases from V and 0 bases from J, with 9 bases between. Here the CDR3 reads CASSSDYSGNTIYF. In DNA form, the CDR3 reads TGTGCCAGCAGTTCGGACTACTCTGGAAACACCATATATTTT. The full variable domain, completed using reference TRBV7-6 and TRBJ1-3, is GAGVSQSPRYKVTKRGQDVALRCDPISGHVSLYWYRQALGQGPEFLTYFNYEAQQDKSGLPNDRFSAERPEGSISTLTIQRTEQRDSAMYRCASSSDYSGNTIYFGEGSWLTVV.

The chain couples TRBV30 to TRBJ1-1; 9 nucleotides match TRBD1. There are 14 residues in the CDR3. Trimming at V came to 3 bases and at J to 4 bases, leaving 6 bases not matched to a gene. Germline CDR1 and CDR2: GTSNPN and SVGIG (reference sequence). CDR3 sequence reads: CAWRGQGRGTEAFF. DNA of the CDR3: TGTGCCTGGAGGGGACAGGGTAGGGGCACTGAAGCTTTCTTT.

V gene TRBV4-1 combines with J gene TRBJ1-1, with D hard to call. This CDR3 has 15 amino acids. Germline V gene data show CDR1 as MGHRA and CDR2 as YSYEKL. The germline V and J ends were trimmed by 0 bases and 7 bases, with 15 bases remaining between them. CDR3 loop: CASSQDWPGTFEAFF. CDR3 DNA: TGCGCCAGCAGCCAAGATTGGCCGGGAACCTTTGAAGCTTTCTTT.

The chain combines TRBV19 with TRBJ1-2; D is uncertain. The CDR3 is 14 amino acids. V lost 5 bases and J lost 7, with 17 bases in between. The germline V gene has CDR1 LNHDA and CDR2 SQIVND (reference sequence). CDR3: CASSFGVGLGGYTF. The DNA for the CDR3 is TGTGCCAGTAGTTTTGGCGTAGGACTCGGTGGCTACACCTTC.

The genes are TRBV14 and TRBJ1-2; D remains ambiguous. Trimming cost V 1 base and J 7 bases, with 10 bases left between them. The germline gives CDR1 SGHDN, CDR2 FVKESK. The CDR3 has 13 amino acids. CDR3 in amino acids: CASSQGTRVGYTF. The CDR3 DNA reads as TGTGCCAGCAGCCAAGGGACGAGGGTTGGCTACACCTTC. Filled out from reference TRBV14 and TRBJ1-2, the complete variable domain reads EAGVTQFPSHSVIEKGQTVTLRCDPISGHDNLYWYRRVMGKEIKFLLHFVKESKQDESGMPNNRFLAERTGGTYSTLKVQPAELEDSGVYFCASSQGTRVGYTFGSGTRLTVV.

The rearrangement uses TRBV30 and TRBJ2-1; D is possibly TRBD2 (5 bases). The germline V gene encodes CDR1 GTSNPN and CDR2 SVGIG (reference sequence). The length of the CDR3 is 15 residues. V shed 0 bases and J shed 0 bases, with 9 bases lying between them. In DNA, the CDR3 is TGTGCCTGGAGTGTCGGACTTAGCTCCTACAATGAGCAGTTCTTC. Translated: CAWSVGLSSYNEQFF.

V gene TRBV7-9 combines with J gene TRBJ2-2; 7 bases are a match to TRBD2. This CDR3 is 16 amino acids long. Unmatched junction bases numbered 6, after V lost 5 bases and J lost 0 bases. The germline CDR1 and CDR2 sequences are SEHNR and FQNEAQ (reference sequence). The CDR3 loop reads CASSPVGGANTGELFF. The CDR3 DNA sequence: TGTGCCAGCAGCCCAGTGGGGGGGGCGAACACCGGGGAGCTGTTTTTT.

The chain has TRBV28 and TRBJ1-1; D perhaps matches TRBD1 (6 bases). This CDR3 comprises 12 residues. Germline assignment: CDR1 MDHEN and CDR2 SYDVKM. V shed 6 bases and J shed 11 bases, with 16 bases lying between them. CDR3 loop: CASSYRARGAFF. In DNA form, the CDR3 reads TGTGCCAGCAGCTACAGGGCGAGGGGGGCTTTCTTT.

The J gene is TRBJ2-1, the V gene TRBV11-2, with unresolved D. V was cut by 2 bases and J by 9 bases, with 11 bases left in between. This CDR3 has 13 residues. Germline CDR1 and CDR2: SGHAT and FQNNGV. CDR3 loop: CASSLLGMSEQFF. The CDR3 DNA reads TGTGCCAGCAGCTTACTAGGCATGAGTGAGCAGTTCTTC. The full variable domain, with the rest looked up from reference TRBV11-2 and TRBJ2-1, is EAGVAQSPRYKIIEKRQSVAFWCNPISGHATLYWYQQILGQGPKLLIQFQNNGVVDDSQLPKDRFSAERLKGVDSTLKIQPAKLEDSAVYLCASSLLGMSEQFFGPGTRLTVL.

The V call is TRBV28, the J call TRBJ1-5; TRBD1 matches at 8 bases. Trimming removed 10 bases from V and 7 bases from J; junction bases left unmatched: 9. The germline V gene has CDR1 MDHEN and CDR2 SYDVKM. The CDR3 is 13 residues long. CDR3 in amino acids: CATRQGSRQPQHF. CDR3 DNA sequence: TGTGCCACCCGACAGGGGTCTAGGCAGCCCCAGCATTTT.

V is TRBV5-1 and J is TRBJ2-7; a weak D match, TRBD1 (6 bases). Germline V gene lookup returns CDR1 SGHRS and CDR2 YFSETQ. Trimming removed 4 bases from V and 9 bases from J, with 20 bases in between. CDR3 size: 14 residues. The CDR3 region has the DNA TGCGCCAGCAGCGCAGGACAGCGCTCCTCACCGCAGTACTTC. It yields the protein CASSAGQRSSPQYF. Complete variable domain (other parts from reference TRBV5-1 and TRBJ2-7): KAGVTQTPRYLIKTRGQQVTLSCSPISGHRSVSWYQQTPGQGLQFLFEYFSETQRNKGNFPGRFSGRQFSNSRSEMNVSTLELGDSALYLCASSAGQRSSPQYFGPGTRLTVT.

The chain has TRBV29-1 and TRBJ2-1; D unclear. CDR1 SQVTM and CDR2 ANQGSEA come from the germline V gene. The CDR3 loop spans 11 amino acids. Trimming cost V 4 bases and J 9 bases, with 10 bases left between them. CDR3 loop: CSVAPTLEQFF. DNA for the CDR3: TGCAGCGTTGCGCCTACCCTTGAGCAGTTCTTC.

The V gene is TRBV19, the J gene TRBJ1-3; weak D call: TRBD1 (5 bases). The V gene's germline CDR1 is LNHDA and CDR2 SQIVND (reference sequence). The CDR3 is 17 residues long. Trimming left V 1 base short and J 4 bases short, with 17 bases between. CDR3 protein: CASSIVLRGMRGNTIYF. The DNA for the CDR3 is TGTGCCAGTAGTATAGTTCTGCGGGGGATGCGGGGAAACACCATATATTTT.

The CDR3 DNA is TGTGCCAGCAGCGCGGGGCAGGTCACAGATACGCAGTATTTT. It translates to CASSAGQVTDTQYF. This sequence joins TRBV7-3 and TRBJ2-3; weak D call: TRBD2 (6 bases). This CDR3 is 14 amino acids long. V lost 5 bases and J 2 bases, leaving 11 bases between the germline ends. Germline CDR1 and CDR2: SGHTA and FQGTGA.

The chain carries TRBV5-8 and TRBJ1-1; D remains ambiguous. Trimming removed 3 bases from V and 3 bases from J, with 12 bases in between. This CDR3 is 14 amino acids long. Germline assignment: CDR1 SGHTS and CDR2 YDEGEE. The CDR3 protein is CASSYLESHTEAFF. CDR3 bases: TGTGCCAGCAGCTACCTTGAGAGCCACACTGAAGCTTTCTTT.

The V call is TRBV19, the J call TRBJ2-1; D unclear. V was pared by 7 bases and J by 5 bases, with 12 bases between. Germline V CDR1 and CDR2: LNHDA, SQIVND (reference sequence). This CDR3 region has 13 residues. Here the CDR3 reads CASTQTENNEQFF. CDR3 coding DNA: TGTGCCAGTACGCAAACGGAGAACAATGAGCAGTTCTTC.

The chain links TRBV7-9 to TRBJ2-4, with TRBD1 matching over 7 bases. Germline CDR1 SEHNR, CDR2 FQNEAQ (reference sequence). V shed 5 bases, J shed 7 bases, and the junction held 8 bases outside the gene matches. This CDR3 has 14 residues. The CDR3 region has the DNA TGTGCCAGCAGCGGACCTAAAGGGGGCAACATTCAGTACTTC. As protein: CASSGPKGGNIQYF.

This clone was counted a few times. V and J are TRBV19 and TRBJ1-1; 8 nucleotides line up with TRBD1. The CDR3 loop spans 14 amino acids. CDR1 is LNHDA, CDR2 SQIVND, per germline (reference sequence). J was trimmed by 5 bases and V by 7 bases; bases with no gene match: 9. CDR3 residues: CASTIRGQATEAFF. In DNA, the CDR3 is TGTGCCAGTACTATCAGGGGACAGGCGACTGAAGCTTTCTTT.

The V call is TRBV19, the J call TRBJ2-3, with D perhaps TRBD2 (7 bases). The CDR3 totals 17 residues. Trimming took off 4 bases at V and 0 bases at J, with 17 bases between the two ends. CDR1 is LNHDA and CDR2 is SQIVND in the germline V gene (reference sequence). CDR3 DNA sequence: TGTGCCAGTAGTAAGGGAGGGGGAGGATCTAGCACAGATACGCAGTATTTT. Translation: CASSKGGGGSSTDTQYF.

The gene calls are TRBV27 and TRBJ2-1; TRBD2 matches 8 bases. There are 14 residues in the CDR3. Germline V gene lookup returns CDR1 MNHEY and CDR2 SMNVEV (reference sequence). V shed 7 bases, J shed 2 bases, and the junction held 4 bases outside the gene matches. The chain's CDR3 is CASTRAGAYNEQFF. The CDR3 DNA reads TGTGCCAGCACCCGAGCGGGGGCCTACAATGAGCAGTTCTTC.